One sample yielded the 10 T cell receptor beta chains listed below, sequenced in a study of T cells in narcolepsy. Profiling relied on immunoSEQ multiplex PCR, and the TCRdb table lists in-frame clones only, not all of them. The table has around 33,000 clones, 83% seen once; the top ten hold less than 3%. The sample comprised CD45RA- memory CD4+ T cells from PBMCs. The source is a human donor with narcolepsy.

The V and J genes are TRBV20-1 and TRBJ2-5; D gene unclear. Per germline, CDR1 DFQATT and CDR2 SNEGSKA (reference sequence). The CDR3 covers 11 residues. V shed 7 bases and J shed 1 base, with 7 bases lying between them. CDR3 nucleotide sequence: TGCAGTGGGGGATTCCAAGAGACCCAGTACTTC. Translation: CSGGFQETQYF.

The CDR3 spells CASRTRTSGAYNEQFF. DNA for the CDR3: TGTGCAAGTCGCACCAGGACTAGCGGGGCCTACAATGAGCAGTTCTTC. The rearrangement links TRBV12-2 to TRBJ2-1; the table's D call, TRBD2, has no DNA check behind it. TRBV12-2 is designated a pseudogene. The CDR3 consists of 16 residues.

V gene TRBV5-1 combines with J gene TRBJ2-1, with 7 bases matching TRBD1. Unmatched junction bases numbered 0, after V lost 0 bases and J lost 6 bases. CDR3 length: 13 amino acids. CDR1 is SGHRS and CDR2 is YFSETQ in the germline V gene. Here the CDR3 reads CASSLEGANEQFF. DNA for the CDR3: TGCGCCAGCAGCTTGGAGGGGGCCAATGAGCAGTTCTTC.

This rearrangement joins TRBV5-5 to TRBJ1-5; TRBD1 might be the D (5 bases). CDR3 length equals 14 residues. V was pared by 4 bases and J by 9 bases, with 17 bases between. CDR1 is SGHKS and CDR2 is YYEKEE in the germline V gene (reference sequence). The CDR3 bases are TGTGCCAGCAGCCCTAGGGGTCGAGAATGGCCCCAGCATTTT. Translating gives CASSPRGREWPQHF.

The chain couples TRBV5-1 to TRBJ2-7; D is possibly TRBD1 (6 bases). Germline CDR1 SGHRS, CDR2 YFSETQ. The V gene lost 4 bases and the J gene lost 0 bases, with 14 bases spanning the gap. This CDR3 spans 15 amino acids. The CDR3 region has the DNA TGCGCCAGCAGCCGCCCGACAGGATTCTCCTACGAGCAGTACTTC. It yields the protein CASSRPTGFSYEQYF.

The chain is built from TRBV5-6 and TRBJ1-5; D not resolved. The CDR3 length is 15 residues. V was clipped by 2 bases and J by 0 bases, with 9 bases between them. CDR1 is SGHDT, CDR2 YYEEEE, per germline. CDR3 sequence: CASSLQTYSNQPQHF. The CDR3 bases are TGTGCCAGCAGCTTACAGACCTATAGCAATCAGCCCCAGCATTTT.

This chain uses TRBV6-6 with TRBJ1-2; TRBD1 matches 12 bases. This CDR3 is 13 amino acids long. V was pared by 6 bases and J by 8 bases, with 4 bases of the junction left unmatched. Germline loops: CDR1 MNHNY, CDR2 SVGAGI (reference sequence). CDR3 sequence reads: CASSPGTGGGYTF. The CDR3 DNA is TGTGCCAGCAGCCCCGGGACAGGGGGCGGCTACACCTTC.

The genes are TRBV7-3 and TRBJ1-5, with D possibly TRBD1 on 5 matching bases. V gave up 4 bases and J gave up 0 bases, with 13 bases separating them. This CDR3 spans 16 amino acids. Germline V lookup: CDR1 SGHTA, CDR2 FQGTGA. CDR3 sequence (DNA): TGTGCCAGCAGCTCCATCCGGGGGTATAGCAATCAGCCCCAGCATTTT. Protein product: CASSSIRGYSNQPQHF. The full variable domain, rest sourced from reference TRBV7-3 and TRBJ1-5, is GAGVSQTPSNKVTEKGKYVELRCDPISGHTALYWYRQSLGQGPEFLIYFQGTGAADDSGLPNDRFFAVRPEGSVSTLKIQRTERGDSAVYLCASSSIRGYSNQPQHFGDGTRLSIL.

The CDR3 DNA reads as TGTGCCAGCAGCGGGGGAGGCGGTAAAGATACGCAGTATTTT. Its translation: CASSGGGGKDTQYF. The genes are TRBV5-5 and TRBJ2-3, with D possibly TRBD2 on 6 matching bases. The length of the CDR3 is 14 residues. V dropped 4 bases and J dropped 5 bases, with 14 bases sitting between them. CDR1 is SGHKS, CDR2 YYEKEE, per germline (reference sequence).

The V and J genes are TRBV5-6 and TRBJ2-1; tentative D call: TRBD2 (7 bases). The CDR3 has 18 residues. Trimming left V 0 bases short and J 0 bases short, with 16 bases between. Looked up from germline, CDR1 is SGHDT and CDR2 is YYEEEE. CDR3 sequence: CASSLDGGPGGSYNEQFF. As DNA, the CDR3 is TGTGCCAGCAGCTTGGACGGGGGGCCGGGCGGCTCCTACAATGAGCAGTTCTTC.